This TCR beta chain was observed in a study of cytomegalovirus exposure and HLA in healthy donors. General observations from the study: Within an earlier analysis, most TCR beta V segments proved productive either about 90% or about 30% of the time.

Concerning this clone: Its specificity is unknown.

The CDR3 totals 15 residues. Trimming took 3 bases from V and 0 from J, leaving 9 bases between them. CDR1 is GTSNPN and CDR2 is SVGIG in the germline V gene (reference sequence). Both 60 Vbeta primers and 13 Jbeta primers went into the PCR. Clones were read by immunoSEQ multiplex PCR, and TCRdb kept only the in-frame ones, dropping some. The table lists 100,000 or so clones, approximately 72% of them singletons, with around 2.1% in the top ten. This sequence was found in a man aged 25 to 45 in good health and CMV-seronegative. The sequencing input was PBMCs. J is TRBJ1-6 and V is TRBV30; D call uncertain. CDR3 sequence reads: CAWSGVGSYNSPLHF. In nucleotides, the CDR3 is TGTGCCTGGAGCGGGGTGGGCTCCTATAATTCACCCCTCCACTTT.